The rows below give T cell receptor gamma chains drawn from one sample of a study of Vδ1+ human thymocytes. TCRdb reran clone calling via CATT on the multiplex PCR reads. The sample carries some 37,000 gamma-chain clones, around 20% recorded once. The sequenced material came from Vdelta1+ gamma-delta thymocytes from the thymus. All receptors come from a girl under three years old who had congenital heart surgery. Both conserved end residues are part of each CDR3. Only part of the rows carry a size: once, few, many, or a class if the clone is expanded.

J: TRGJP2; V: TRGV9; length: 14; size: -; DNA: TGTGCCTTATGGGACCGTCGTAGTGATTGGATCAAGACGTTT; CDR3: CALWDRRSDWIKTF
J: TRGJ1/TRGJ2; V: TRGV5; length: 10; size: few; DNA: TGTGCCACCTGGGACAAGGTGAAACTCTTT; CDR3: CATWDKVKLF
J: TRGJ1/TRGJ2; V: TRGV9; length: 11; size: few; DNA: TGTGCCCTGTGGGATAGCGGTAAGAAACTCTTT; CDR3: CALWDSGKKLF
J: TRGJ1/TRGJ2; V: TRGV4; length: 16; size: -; DNA: TGTGCCACCTGGGATGGGCGAAGTTGGGAATATTATAAGAAACTCTTT; CDR3: CATWDGRSWEYYKKLF
J: TRGJP1; V: TRGV2; length: 14; size: -; DNA: TGTGCCACCTGGGACGGGCCGAATGGTTGGTTCAAGATATTT; CDR3: CATWDGPNGWFKIF
J: TRGJ1/TRGJ2; V: TRGV3; length: 11; size: few; DNA: TGTGCCACCTGGGACAGGCCCTCGAAACTCTTT; CDR3: CATWDRPSKLF
J: TRGJ1/TRGJ2; V: TRGV2; length: 15; size: -; DNA: TGTGCCACCTGGGACGGACCGTCGAATTATTATAAGAAACTCTTT; CDR3: CATWDGPSNYYKKLF
J: TRGJ1/TRGJ2; V: TRGV8; length: 12; size: -; DNA: TGTGCCGCCTGGGATAGAGAATATAAGAAACTCTTT; CDR3: CAAWDREYKKLF
J: TRGJ1/TRGJ2; V: TRGV3; length: 12; size: few; DNA: TGTGCCACCTGGGCCAGGGTTTATAAGAAACTCTTT; CDR3: CATWARVYKKLF
J: TRGJ1/TRGJ2; V: TRGV3; length: 11; size: medium-sized; DNA: TGTGCCACCTGGGACAGGCGTGGGAAACTCTTT; CDR3: CATWDRRGKLF
J: TRGJ1/TRGJ2; V: TRGV9; length: 13; size: few; DNA: TGTGCCTTGTGGGAGCCGCGGAACCATAAGAAACTCTTT; CDR3: CALWEPRNHKKLF
J: TRGJ1/TRGJ2; V: TRGV9; length: 12; size: few; DNA: TGTGCCTTGTGGGAGTACGATTATAAGAAACTCTTT; CDR3: CALWEYDYKKLF
J: TRGJ1/TRGJ2; V: TRGV9; length: 14; size: few; DNA: TGTGCCTTGTGGGAGCCTCATAGACGGGATAAGAAACTCTTT; CDR3: CALWEPHRRDKKLF
J: TRGJ1/TRGJ2; V: TRGV4; length: 14; size: few; DNA: TGTGCCACCTGGGATGGGCCGACTCATTATAAGAAACTCTTT; CDR3: CATWDGPTHYKKLF
J: TRGJ1/TRGJ2; V: TRGV8; length: 11; size: few; DNA: TGTGCCACCTGGGATAGAGGGTTGAAACTCTTT; CDR3: CATWDRGLKLF
J: TRGJ1/TRGJ2; V: TRGV3; length: 15; size: few; DNA: TGTGCCACCTGGGACAAGCCCTTAAACGCACCTAAGAAACTCTTT; CDR3: CATWDKPLNAPKKLF
J: TRGJ1/TRGJ2; V: TRGV2; length: 13; size: few; DNA: TGTGCCACCTGGGACGGGGGAAGGTTTGGGAAACTCTTT; CDR3: CATWDGGRFGKLF
J: TRGJ1/TRGJ2; V: TRGV9; length: 14; size: -; DNA: TGTGCCTTGTGGGAGTCCCTTCAAAGCCCCCAGAAACTCTTT; CDR3: CALWESLQSPQKLF
J: TRGJ1/TRGJ2; V: TRGV8; length: 13; size: -; DNA: TGTGCCACCTGGGATCTCAATTATTATAAGAAACTCTTT; CDR3: CATWDLNYYKKLF
J: TRGJ1/TRGJ2; V: TRGV2; length: 12; size: few; DNA: TGTGCCACCTGGGACGGGCGATCTCGGAAACTCTTT; CDR3: CATWDGRSRKLF
J: TRGJ1/TRGJ2; V: TRGV4; length: 11; size: few; DNA: TGTGCCACCTGGGATGGGCCCGGGAAACTCTTT; CDR3: CATWDGPGKLF
J: TRGJ1/TRGJ2; V: TRGV8; length: 11; size: -; DNA: TGTGCCACCTGGGATAGCCGCGGGAAACTCTTT; CDR3: CATWDSRGKLF
J: TRGJ1/TRGJ2; V: TRGV9; length: 13; size: -; DNA: TGTGCCTTGTGGGATCCGATGGGGTATAAGAAACTCTTT; CDR3: CALWDPMGYKKLF
J: TRGJ1/TRGJ2; V: TRGV9; length: 11; size: few; DNA: TGTGCCTTGTGGGAGGCCGATAAGAAACTCTTT; CDR3: CALWEADKKLF
J: TRGJ1/TRGJ2; V: TRGV9; length: 11; size: -; DNA: TGTGCCTTGTGGGCCGGGGATCAGAAACTCTTT; CDR3: CALWAGDQKLF
J: TRGJ1/TRGJ2; V: TRGV4; length: 16; size: -; DNA: TGTGCCACCTGGGACGGGCCCCGGTGTAAATGGGGTAAGAAACTCTTT; CDR3: CATWDGPRCKWGKKLF
J: TRGJP1; V: TRGV3; length: 15; size: few; DNA: TGTGCCACCTGGGACAGGCCTGACACTGGTTGGTTCAAGATATTT; CDR3: CATWDRPDTGWFKIF
J: TRGJP2; V: TRGV8; length: 13; size: -; DNA: TGTGCCACCTGGGATACAAGTGATTGGATCAAGACGTTT; CDR3: CATWDTSDWIKTF
J: TRGJ1/TRGJ2; V: TRGV2; length: 13; size: -; DNA: TGTGCCACCTGGGACTTAAATAGGGGTAAGAAACTCTTT; CDR3: CATWDLNRGKKLF
J: TRGJ1/TRGJ2; V: TRGV9; length: 14; size: -; DNA: TGTGCCTTGTGGGAGGACTACCATTATTATAAGAAACTCTTT; CDR3: CALWEDYHYYKKLF
J: TRGJP1; V: TRGV2; length: 16; size: few; DNA: TGTGCCACCTGGGACAGGCCGTATACCACTGGTTGGTTCAAGATATTT; CDR3: CATWDRPYTTGWFKIF
J: TRGJ1/TRGJ2; V: TRGV2; length: 13; size: -; DNA: TGTGCCACCTGGGATCAATTTTATTATAAGAAACTCTTT; CDR3: CATWDQFYYKKLF